The source of this TCR beta chain is a study of CD8+ T cells in alopecia areata. The CDR3 spans 13 residues. The ends were cut back, 4 bases at V and 2 bases at J, with 12 bases in the middle. Germline assignment: CDR1 SQVTM and CDR2 ANQGSEA. This clone has more than one count but fewer than ten. Extraction of RNA preceded its reverse transcription into cDNA, which served as the sequencing template. Here immunoSEQ multiplex PCR was the method, and the copy in TCRdb shows in-frame clones only, minus some. The table includes 150,000 or so clones, about nine tenths detected once. The chain links TRBV29-1 to TRBJ2-7; no definite D call. The origin of this receptor is a human donor with alopecia areata. The sample here was CD8+ T cells sorted from blood, taken at week 0. CDR3 protein: CSVGEGLPYEQYF. DNA for the CDR3: TGCAGCGTTGGAGAAGGCTTACCCTACGAGCAGTACTTC.